The 29 T cell receptor beta chains below were found in one sample sequenced in a study of shared clonotypes between healthy human individuals. The table came from immunoSEQ multiplex PCR; TCRdb's copy has only in-frame clones and leaves some out. The table records hundreds of thousands of clones, about 96% of them present only once. Terminally differentiated effector memory CD45RA+ cells were left out of the naive CD8 fraction, which was CD45RO-negative and positively selected for CCR7. Sequencing was done on a sample of naive CD8+ T cells sorted from blood. The receptors shown here come from a woman in her 30s in good health.

This chain links TRBV28 with TRBJ2-2, with no clear D. CDR3 size: 14 residues. Trimming cost V 4 bases and J 4 bases, with 10 bases left between them. CDR1 and CDR2 (germline): MDHEN, SYDVKM. CDR3 protein: CASSSVGLTGELFF. The CDR3 bases are TGTGCCAGCAGTTCGGTAGGGCTCACCGGGGAGCTGTTTTTT.

This chain joins TRBV5-1 and TRBJ1-5, with no clear D. CDR3 size: 15 residues. The germline CDR1 and CDR2 sequences are SGHRS and YFSETQ. V was clipped by 0 bases and J by 7 bases, with 14 bases between them. The CDR3 coding sequence is TGCGCCAGCAGCTTGGCGGGAGAGGGAGACCAGCCCCAGCATTTT. Its translation is CASSLAGEGDQPQHF.

The chain employs TRBV28 and TRBJ1-1, with TRBD1 matching 9 bases. Germline trimming cut 0 bases from V and 5 bases from J; bases unmatched to any gene: 4. Germline V gene sequence: CDR1 MDHEN, CDR2 SYDVKM. The CDR3 is 15 residues long. The CDR3 DNA sequence: TGTGCCAGCAGTTTATGGGGACAGGGAGGGACTGAAGCTTTCTTT. It codes for CASSLWGQGGTEAFF.

V usage is TRBV4-1 and J usage is TRBJ1-6; a possible D gene is TRBD1 (6 bases). CDR1 MGHRA and CDR2 YSYEKL come from the germline V gene. The length of the CDR3 is 15 residues. Trimming left V 4 bases short and J 8 bases short, with 15 bases between. CDR3 loop: CASSRPEGVYSPLHF. The CDR3 region has the DNA TGCGCCAGCAGCCGCCCCGAGGGGGTTTATTCACCCCTCCACTTT.

V and J are TRBV13 and TRBJ2-3; a weak D match, TRBD2 (6 bases). Germline V gene sequence: CDR1 PRHDT, CDR2 FYEKMQ (reference sequence). CDR3 length: 13 amino acids. Trimming pared 5 bases from V and 3 bases from J, leaving 9 bases between. The CDR3 DNA reads as TGTGCCAGCAGCATCGGACTAACAGATACGCAGTATTTT. It specifies CASSIGLTDTQYF.

V usage is TRBV27 and J usage is TRBJ2-1; D uncertain. Germline values: CDR1 MNHEY, CDR2 SMNVEV (reference sequence). The CDR3 contains 14 residues. V lost 2 bases and J lost 7, with 12 bases in between. The DNA for the CDR3 is TGTGCCAGCAGTTTAAGTACTACCGGGAATGAGCAGTTCTTC. The encoded protein is CASSLSTTGNEQFF.

V is TRBV11-3 and J is TRBJ2-1; D remains ambiguous. CDR1 is SGHNT, CDR2 YENEEA, per germline. This CDR3 region has 11 residues. V was cut by 1 base and J by 9 bases, with 4 bases left in between. In DNA form, the CDR3 reads TGTGCCAGCAGCTTAGGACCTGAGCAGTTCTTC. Translation gives CASSLGPEQFF.

As to this clone: Other DNA sequences in this specimen translate into the identical CDR3. The chain joins TRBV29-1 to TRBJ2-1, with 7 bases lining up with TRBD1. The CDR3 runs 13 residues. Germline loops: CDR1 SQVTM, CDR2 ANQGSEA. V lost 4 bases, J lost 0 bases, and 0 bases stayed unmatched. The CDR3 spells CSVGTGSYNEQFF. Written as DNA, the CDR3 is TGCAGCGTTGGGACAGGCTCCTACAATGAGCAGTTCTTC.

This clone was seen only once. The genes are TRBV9 and TRBJ2-2; no firm D call. The length of the CDR3 is 15 residues. The germline V and J ends were trimmed by 5 bases and 1 base, with 12 bases remaining between them. The germline V gene encodes CDR1 SGDLS and CDR2 YYNGEE. The CDR3 nucleotides are TGTGCCAGCAGTAACGCCGGAGAGAACACCGGGGAGCTGTTTTTT. Its translation is CASSNAGENTGELFF. The complete variable domain, with remaining parts taken from reference TRBV9 and TRBJ2-2, reads DSGVTQTPKHLITATGQRVTLRCSPRSGDLSVYWYQQSLDQGLQFLIQYYNGEERAKGNILERFSAQQFPDLHSELNLSSLELGDSALYFCASSNAGENTGELFFGEGSRLTVL.

The V call is TRBV7-8, the J call TRBJ2-2; 10 bases are a match to TRBD2. The CDR3 is 18 residues long. CDR1 and CDR2 (germline): SGHVS, FQNEAQ. V dropped 0 bases and J dropped 6; count of bases not matched to a gene: 10. CDR3 sequence reads: CASSLAHPSGSYPGELFF. The DNA of the CDR3 is TGTGCCAGCAGCTTAGCCCATCCTAGCGGGAGTTACCCCGGGGAGCTGTTTTTT.

The CDR3 here is CATSVGEAYEQYF. The CDR3 region has the DNA TGTGCCACCAGCGTTGGGGAGGCCTACGAGCAGTACTTC. The chain couples TRBV15 to TRBJ2-7, with D possibly being TRBD2 (6 bases). Trimming removed 5 bases from V and 2 bases from J, with 10 bases in between. CDR1 and CDR2 (germline): LNHNV, YYDKDF (reference sequence). This CDR3 spans 13 amino acids.

This clone was counted once. J is TRBJ2-7 and V is TRBV27; D may correspond to TRBD1 or TRBD2 (5 bases each). The CDR3 contains 15 residues. Germline loops: CDR1 MNHEY, CDR2 SMNVEV (reference sequence). The V gene lost 6 bases and the J gene lost 1 base, with 16 bases spanning the gap. The CDR3 nucleotides are TGTGCCAGCAGGCCGGGACGACTGAATTCCTACGAGCAGTACTTC. It translates to CASRPGRLNSYEQYF.

The chain is built from TRBV27 and TRBJ2-1; 10 bases fit TRBD2. V gave up 8 bases and J gave up 7 bases; unmatched junction bases: 14. Germline lookup yields CDR1 MNHEY and CDR2 SMNVEV (reference sequence). The CDR3 spans 16 residues. CDR3 amino acids: CASATSGISLVNEQFF. In DNA, the CDR3 is TGTGCCAGCGCTACTAGCGGGATTTCTCTGGTAAATGAGCAGTTCTTC.

On this clone itself: The sample contains more than one DNA sequence encoding this CDR3. The rearrangement joins TRBV11-2 to TRBJ2-7, with D perhaps matching TRBD2 (6 bases). This CDR3 region has 12 residues. Trimming stripped 5 bases from V and 3 bases from J, with 8 bases between. Germline CDR1 reads SGHAT; CDR2 reads FQNNGV. The CDR3 DNA sequence: TGTGCCAGCAGCCCCGGGGGCTACGAGCAGTACTTC. This gives the protein CASSPGGYEQYF.

The chain links TRBV7-9 to TRBJ2-1; perhaps TRBD2 as D (6 bases). CDR3 size: 15 residues. V lost 2 bases and J lost 3, with 11 bases in between. Looked up from germline, CDR1 is SEHNR and CDR2 is FQNEAQ (reference sequence). CDR3 protein: CASSLSPSDYNEQFF. Written as DNA, the CDR3 is TGTGCCAGCAGCTTATCGCCTAGCGACTACAATGAGCAGTTCTTC.

The chain recombines TRBV27 with TRBJ2-7; D possibly matches TRBD1 or TRBD2 (5 bases each). The V and J ends lost 6 bases and 6 bases respectively, with 15 bases between them. The CDR3 extends over 13 amino acids. Germline CDR1 reads MNHEY; CDR2 reads SMNVEV (reference sequence). The chain's CDR3 is CASRSGTGSEQYF. The CDR3 nucleotides read TGTGCCAGCAGGTCGGGAACAGGCTCCGAGCAGTACTTC.

CDR3 in DNA: TGTGCCAGCAGCGGCCCAGGGAATCAGCCCCAGCATTTT. Protein: CASSGPGNQPQHF. J is TRBJ1-5 and V is TRBV7-9; D perhaps matches TRBD1 (5 bases). This CDR3 has 13 amino acids. V was shortened by 5 bases and J by 4 bases, with 9 bases between the two germline ends. Germline CDR1 and CDR2: SEHNR and FQNEAQ (reference sequence).

Comments on this clone: The sample carries other DNA sequences with the same CDR3. The J gene is TRBJ1-5, the V gene TRBV27, with D uncertain. The ends were cut back, 0 bases at V and 4 bases at J, with 4 bases in the middle. CDR1 and CDR2 from the germline V gene are MNHEY and SMNVEV (reference sequence). This CDR3 contains 13 residues. The CDR3 bases are TGTGCCAGCAGTTTATCCCCGAATCAGCCCCAGCATTTT. It is translated as CASSLSPNQPQHF.

This chain connects TRBV7-3 to TRBJ2-3; 12 bases align to TRBD2. This CDR3 comprises 13 residues. Per the germline V gene, CDR1 is SGHTA and CDR2 is FQGTGA. V lost 10 bases to trimming and J lost 6 bases; unmatched junction nucleotides: 5. In DNA, the CDR3 is TGTGCCACCTCGACTAGCGGGAGCGATACGCAGTATTTT. Its protein product is CATSTSGSDTQYF.

This CDR3 is CASSLLSVYGYTF. CDR3 nucleotides: TGTGCCAGCAGCTTACTTTCCGTCTATGGCTACACCTTC. The chain joins TRBV7-8 to TRBJ1-2, with unresolved D. V lost 2 bases and J lost 4, with 8 bases in between. CDR1 and CDR2 from the germline V gene are SGHVS and FQNEAQ. CDR3 length equals 13 residues.

The chain combines TRBV6-5 with TRBJ2-2; the D is unclear. V shed 8 bases and J shed 3 bases, with 13 bases lying between them. From germline, CDR1 is MNHEY and CDR2 SVGAGI. The CDR3 sequence is 14 residues long. CDR3 coding DNA: TGTGCCAGCCGGGTACTAAAACACACCGGGGAGCTGTTTTTT. The encoded protein is CASRVLKHTGELFF.

J is TRBJ1-1 and V is TRBV28; no reliable D call. V lost 3 bases to trimming and J lost 0 bases, with 14 bases between them. The germline CDR1 and CDR2 sequences are MDHEN and SYDVKM. There are 16 residues in the CDR3. Here the CDR3 DNA reads TGTGCCAGCAGTTTGCCGAAGGGCACTTTGAACACTGAAGCTTTCTTT. This codes for CASSLPKGTLNTEAFF.

This clone appeared once. The chain couples TRBV5-4 to TRBJ1-1; 7 nucleotides line up with TRBD1. The junction had 2 bases not matched to a gene; V was cut back by 0 bases and J by 0 bases. The CDR3 has 15 residues. CDR1 SGHNT and CDR2 YYREEE come from the germline V gene (reference sequence). For the CDR3, the DNA is TGTGCCAGCAGCTTGGCGGACAGGTTGAACACTGAAGCTTTCTTT. The encoded protein is CASSLADRLNTEAFF.

CDR3 sequence (DNA): TGTGCCAGTCAACGCGGGAGGCTGCCCGAATCCCTCGAGCAGTACTTC. It encodes CASQRGRLPESLEQYF. This chain connects TRBV7-9 to TRBJ2-7; TRBD2 aligns across 8 bases. The trim removed 9 bases at V and 6 bases at J, leaving 19 bases unmatched. Per germline, CDR1 SEHNR and CDR2 FQNEAQ (reference sequence). This CDR3 spans 16 amino acids.

The rearrangement links TRBV29-1 to TRBJ1-2, with no clear D. V shed 2 bases and J shed 3 bases, with 10 bases lying between them. In germline, CDR1 is SQVTM, CDR2 ANQGSEA. The CDR3 totals 13 residues. The CDR3 reads CSVERTADYGYTF. The DNA of the CDR3 is TGCAGCGTTGAACGGACGGCGGACTATGGCTACACCTTC.

The CDR3 sequence: CAWSTGVGNQPQHF. The CDR3 DNA reads TGTGCCTGGAGCACAGGAGTAGGAAATCAGCCCCAGCATTTT. The chain carries TRBV30 and TRBJ1-5; tentative D call: TRBD1 (5 bases). Germline assignment: CDR1 GTSNPN and CDR2 SVGIG (reference sequence). The CDR3 consists of 14 residues. Trimming pared 3 bases from V and 4 bases from J, leaving 13 bases between. The whole variable domain, filled in from reference TRBV30 and TRBJ1-5, reads SQTIHQWPATLVQPVGSPLSLECTVEGTSNPNLYWYRQAAGRGLQLLFYSVGIGQISSEVPQNLSASRPQDRQFILSSKKLLLSDSGFYLCAWSTGVGNQPQHFGDGTRLSIL.

This rearrangement joins TRBV4-1 to TRBJ2-3; D might be TRBD1 (6 bases). Germline V lookup: CDR1 MGHRA, CDR2 YSYEKL. The CDR3 sequence is 14 residues long. Trimming took 3 bases from V and 5 from J, leaving 12 bases between them. Here the CDR3 DNA reads TGCGCCAGCAGCCACCGCAGGGGCCTAGATACGCAGTATTTT. It yields the protein CASSHRRGLDTQYF.

The rearrangement joins TRBV12-5 to TRBJ2-1, with no clear D. There are 13 residues in the CDR3. Trimming removed 1 base from V and 5 bases from J, with 6 bases in between. Per the germline V gene, CDR1 is LGHNT and CDR2 is FRNRAP. CDR3 residues: CASGLATNNEQFF. DNA for the CDR3: TGTGCTAGTGGTTTGGCCACCAACAATGAGCAGTTCTTC.

This sequence joins TRBV5-4 and TRBJ2-5; 14 bases are shared with TRBD2. Germline V lookup: CDR1 SGHNT, CDR2 YYREEE (reference sequence). This CDR3 is 16 amino acids long. With 4 bases clipped from V and 4 bases from J, the junction kept 6 bases outside the gene matches. The CDR3 DNA reads TGTGCCAGCAGCCGTGGGACTAGCGGGAGTTCAGAGACCCAGTACTTC. As protein: CASSRGTSGSSETQYF. Full variable domain (remainder filled in from reference TRBV5-4 and TRBJ2-5): ETGVTQSPTHLIKTRGQQVTLRCSSQSGHNTVSWYQQALGQGPQFIFQYYREEENGRGNFPPRFSGLQFPNYSSELNVNALELDDSALYLCASSRGTSGSSETQYFGPGTRLLVL.